The entry below gives a single T cell receptor beta chain sequence along with its context. Its specificity is not known. These data are taken from a study of OX40 agonist ivuxolimab in advanced cancers. Study at large: Those enrolled were 80% to 85% male, with a mean age of about 60 years and ages from roughly 20 to 90. Study-level points and caveats: Clonal expansion by week 6 occurred in CD4+ and CD8+ blood T cells (at 0.1 to 3.0 mg/kg). At 0.1-3.0 mg/kg, partial responders had clonal expansion among the lowest observed.

The germline V gene encodes CDR1 SGHTA and CDR2 FQGNSA. The CDR3 is 14 amino acids. V lost 3 bases and J lost 0, with 7 bases in between. Data came from immunoSEQ multiplex PCR; TCRdb stores just in-frame clones and leaves some out. The table includes roughly 65,000 clones, 70% to 85% detected once. This material consisted of CD4+ or CD8+ T cells sorted from blood, taken in a trial of the OX40 agonist ivuxolimab. The rearrangement links TRBV7-2 to TRBJ2-3; D not certain. The receptor's source is an adult with an advanced solid tumor such as melanoma, head and neck, liver or kidney cancer. Here the CDR3 reads CASSFRASTDTQYF. The CDR3 DNA reads as TGTGCCAGCAGCTTTAGGGCAAGCACAGATACGCAGTATTTT.